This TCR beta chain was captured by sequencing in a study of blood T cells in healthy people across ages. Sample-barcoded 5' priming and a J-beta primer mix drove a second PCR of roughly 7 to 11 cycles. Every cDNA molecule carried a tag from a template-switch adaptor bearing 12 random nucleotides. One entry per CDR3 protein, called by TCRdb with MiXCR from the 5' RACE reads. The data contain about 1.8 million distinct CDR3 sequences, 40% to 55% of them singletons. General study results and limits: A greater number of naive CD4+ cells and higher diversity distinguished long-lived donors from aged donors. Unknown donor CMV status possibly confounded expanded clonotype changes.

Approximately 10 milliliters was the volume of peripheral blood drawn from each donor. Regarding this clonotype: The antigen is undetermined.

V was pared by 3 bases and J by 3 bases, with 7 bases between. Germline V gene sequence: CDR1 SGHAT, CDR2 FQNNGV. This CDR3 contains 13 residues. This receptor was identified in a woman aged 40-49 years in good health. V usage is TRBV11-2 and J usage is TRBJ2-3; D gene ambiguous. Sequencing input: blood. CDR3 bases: TGTGCCAGCAGCTTCGGCGAAACAGATACGCAGTATTTT. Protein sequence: CASSFGETDTQYF.